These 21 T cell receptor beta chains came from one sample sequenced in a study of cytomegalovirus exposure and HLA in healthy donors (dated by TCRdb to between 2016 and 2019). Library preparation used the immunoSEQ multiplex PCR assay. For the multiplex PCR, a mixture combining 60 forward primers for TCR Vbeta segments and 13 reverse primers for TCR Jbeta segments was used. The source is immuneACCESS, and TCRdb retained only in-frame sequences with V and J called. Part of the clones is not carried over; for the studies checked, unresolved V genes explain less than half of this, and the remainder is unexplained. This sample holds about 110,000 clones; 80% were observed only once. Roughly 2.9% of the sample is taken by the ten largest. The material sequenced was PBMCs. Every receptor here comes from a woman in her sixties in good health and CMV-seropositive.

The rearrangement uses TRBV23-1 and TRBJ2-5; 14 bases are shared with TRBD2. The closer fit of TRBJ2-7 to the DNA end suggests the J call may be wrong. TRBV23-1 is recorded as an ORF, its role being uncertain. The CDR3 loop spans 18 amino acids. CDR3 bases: TGCGCCAGCAGTCAACCAGGGACTAGCGGGAGCGTCAGGGACGAGCAGTACTTC. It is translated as CASSQPGTSGSVRDEQYF.

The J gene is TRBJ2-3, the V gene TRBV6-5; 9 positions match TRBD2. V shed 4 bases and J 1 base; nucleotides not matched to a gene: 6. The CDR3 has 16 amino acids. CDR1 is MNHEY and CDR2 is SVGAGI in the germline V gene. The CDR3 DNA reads TGTGCCAGCAGTTTATTCTCTAGCGGGGGCACAGATACGCAGTATTTT. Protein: CASSLFSSGGTDTQYF.

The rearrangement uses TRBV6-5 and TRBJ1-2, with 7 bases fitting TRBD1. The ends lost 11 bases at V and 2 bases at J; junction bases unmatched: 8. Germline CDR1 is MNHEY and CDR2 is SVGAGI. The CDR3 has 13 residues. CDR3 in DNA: TGTGCCGCCCGGGCGACAGGGAACTATGGCTACACCTTC. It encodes CAARATGNYGYTF.

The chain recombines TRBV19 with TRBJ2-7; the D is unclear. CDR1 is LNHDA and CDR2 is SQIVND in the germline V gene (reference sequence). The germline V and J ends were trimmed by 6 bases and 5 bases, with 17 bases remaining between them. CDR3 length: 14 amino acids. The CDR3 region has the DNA TGTGCCAGTAGGATAACCGTCCTAGGTCACGAGCAGTACTTC. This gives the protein CASRITVLGHEQYF.

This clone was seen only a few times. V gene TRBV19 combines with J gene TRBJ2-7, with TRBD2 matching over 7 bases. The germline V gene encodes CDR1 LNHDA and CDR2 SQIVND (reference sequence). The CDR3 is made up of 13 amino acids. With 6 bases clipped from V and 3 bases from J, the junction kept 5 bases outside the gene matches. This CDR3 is CASSVREYYEQYF. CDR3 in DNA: TGTGCCAGTAGCGTGCGGGAGTACTACGAGCAGTACTTC.

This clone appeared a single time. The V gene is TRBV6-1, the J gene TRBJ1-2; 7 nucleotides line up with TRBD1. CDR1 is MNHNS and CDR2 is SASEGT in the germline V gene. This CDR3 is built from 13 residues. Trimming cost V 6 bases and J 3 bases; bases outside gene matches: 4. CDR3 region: CASRPGTDYGYTF. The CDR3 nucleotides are TGTGCCAGCAGGCCCGGGACAGACTATGGCTACACCTTC.

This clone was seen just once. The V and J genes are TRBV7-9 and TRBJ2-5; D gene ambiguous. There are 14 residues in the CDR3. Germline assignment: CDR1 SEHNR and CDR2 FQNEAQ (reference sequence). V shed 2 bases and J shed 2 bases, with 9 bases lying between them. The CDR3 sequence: CASSLQSVQETQYF. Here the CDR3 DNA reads TGTGCCAGCAGCTTACAATCAGTACAAGAGACCCAGTACTTC.

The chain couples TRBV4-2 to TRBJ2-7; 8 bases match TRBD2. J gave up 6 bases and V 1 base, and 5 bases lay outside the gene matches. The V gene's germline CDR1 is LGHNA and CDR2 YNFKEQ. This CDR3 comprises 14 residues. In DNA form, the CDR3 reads TGTGCCAGCAGCCAAGGAAGCGGGGGCGGCGAGCAGTACTTC. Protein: CASSQGSGGGEQYF.

This CDR3 reads CASGSGQGIYEQYF. The CDR3 region has the DNA TGTGCTAGTGGTTCTGGGCAGGGGATCTACGAGCAGTACTTC. The chain links TRBV12-5 to TRBJ2-7; maybe TRBD1 (6 bases). This CDR3 has 14 residues. The germline V gene encodes CDR1 LGHNT and CDR2 FRNRAP. V shed 4 bases and J shed 3 bases, with 13 bases lying between them.

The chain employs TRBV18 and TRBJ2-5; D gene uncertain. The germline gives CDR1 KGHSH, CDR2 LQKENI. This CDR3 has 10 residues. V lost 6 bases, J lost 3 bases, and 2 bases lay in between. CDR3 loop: CASSKETQYF. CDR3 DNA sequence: TGTGCCAGCTCTAAAGAGACCCAGTACTTC.

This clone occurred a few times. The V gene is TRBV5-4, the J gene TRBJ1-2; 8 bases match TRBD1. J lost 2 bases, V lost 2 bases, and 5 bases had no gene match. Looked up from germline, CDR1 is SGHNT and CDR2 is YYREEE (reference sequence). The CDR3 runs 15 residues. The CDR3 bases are TGTGCCAGCAGCTTCAGGGGGCAAGGAAACTATGGCTACACCTTC. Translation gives CASSFRGQGNYGYTF.

The CDR3 coding sequence is TGCGCCAGCAGCCTACGACAGGGGGAGGAGCCCCAGCATTTT. This translates into CASSLRQGEEPQHF. This sequence joins TRBV5-1 and TRBJ1-5, with 9 bases lining up with TRBD1. This CDR3 is built from 14 residues. The germline gives CDR1 SGHRS, CDR2 YFSETQ. J was trimmed by 8 bases and V by 4 bases; bases with no gene match: 7.

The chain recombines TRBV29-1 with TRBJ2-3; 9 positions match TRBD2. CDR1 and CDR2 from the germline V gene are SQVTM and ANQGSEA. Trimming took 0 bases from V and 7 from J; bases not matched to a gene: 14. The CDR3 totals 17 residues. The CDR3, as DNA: TGCAGCGTTGAAGATCTAAAAGTAGCGGGAGAACCTTATACGCAGTATTTT. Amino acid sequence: CSVEDLKVAGEPYTQYF.

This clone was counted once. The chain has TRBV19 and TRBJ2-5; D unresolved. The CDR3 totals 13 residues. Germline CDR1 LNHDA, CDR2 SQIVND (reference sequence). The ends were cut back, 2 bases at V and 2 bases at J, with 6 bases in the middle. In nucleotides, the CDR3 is TGTGCCAGTAGTATACGCAGGCAAGAGACCCAGTACTTC. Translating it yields CASSIRRQETQYF.

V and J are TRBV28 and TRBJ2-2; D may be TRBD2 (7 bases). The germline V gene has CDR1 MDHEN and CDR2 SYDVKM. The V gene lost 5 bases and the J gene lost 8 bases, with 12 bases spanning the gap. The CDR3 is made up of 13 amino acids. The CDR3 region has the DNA TGTGCCAGCAGTCGGGGGGCGCTGGGGGAGCTGTTTTTT. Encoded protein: CASSRGALGELFF.

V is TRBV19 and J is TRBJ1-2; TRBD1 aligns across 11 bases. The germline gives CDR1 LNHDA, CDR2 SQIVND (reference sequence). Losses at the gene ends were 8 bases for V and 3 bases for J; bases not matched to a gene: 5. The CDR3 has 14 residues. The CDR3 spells CASSDRGLDYGYTF. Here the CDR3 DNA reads TGTGCCAGTTCGGACAGGGGGCTGGACTATGGCTACACCTTC.

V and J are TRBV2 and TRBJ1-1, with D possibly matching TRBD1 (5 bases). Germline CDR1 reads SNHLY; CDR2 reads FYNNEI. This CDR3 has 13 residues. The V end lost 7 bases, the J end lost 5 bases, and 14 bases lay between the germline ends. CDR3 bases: TGTGCCAGCATGCTGCAGGGAGGGACTGAAGCTTTCTTT. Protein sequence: CASMLQGGTEAFF.

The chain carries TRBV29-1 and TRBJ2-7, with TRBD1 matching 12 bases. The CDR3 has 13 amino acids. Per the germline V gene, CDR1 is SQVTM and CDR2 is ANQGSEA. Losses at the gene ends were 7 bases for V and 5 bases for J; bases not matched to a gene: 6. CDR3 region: CSAGGTGGDEQYF. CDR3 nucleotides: TGCAGCGCTGGGGGGACAGGGGGCGACGAGCAGTACTTC.

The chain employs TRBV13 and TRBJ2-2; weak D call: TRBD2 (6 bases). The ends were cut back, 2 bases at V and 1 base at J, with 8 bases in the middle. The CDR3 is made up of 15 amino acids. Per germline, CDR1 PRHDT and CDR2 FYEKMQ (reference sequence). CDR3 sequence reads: CASSLNGRNTGELFF. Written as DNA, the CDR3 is TGTGCCAGCAGCTTAAACGGGAGGAACACCGGGGAGCTGTTTTTT. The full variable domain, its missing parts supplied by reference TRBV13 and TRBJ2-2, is AAGVIQSPRHLIKEKRETATLKCYPIPRHDTVYWYQQGPGQDPQFLISFYEKMQSDKGSIPDRFSAQQFSDYHSELNMSSLELGDSALYFCASSLNGRNTGELFFGEGSRLTVL.

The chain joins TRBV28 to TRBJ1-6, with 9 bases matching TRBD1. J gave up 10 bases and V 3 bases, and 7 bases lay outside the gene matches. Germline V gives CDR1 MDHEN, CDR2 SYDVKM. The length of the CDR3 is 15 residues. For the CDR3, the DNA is TGTGCCAGCAGTTTGACAGGGGGAATGCGGTCACCCCTCCACTTT. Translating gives CASSLTGGMRSPLHF.

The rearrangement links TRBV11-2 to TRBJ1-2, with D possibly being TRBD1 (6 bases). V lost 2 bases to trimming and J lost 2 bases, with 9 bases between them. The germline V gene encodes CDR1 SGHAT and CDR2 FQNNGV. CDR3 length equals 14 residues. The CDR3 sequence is CASSLTRGNYGYTF. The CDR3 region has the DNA TGTGCCAGCAGCTTAACCAGGGGCAACTATGGCTACACCTTC.